This entry concerns a single T cell receptor (beta chain). Its cognate antigen is unknown. With approximately 10 days of culture completed, CD4+ T cells were isolated. Everyone in the study got two shots of either the BNT162b2 or mRNA-1273 vaccine. The data originate from a study of vaccination effects on CD4 cells after COVID-19. Background on the study: CD4+ T cells specific for antigen were expanded with viral peptide pools by the ViraFEST assay before sequencing.

The assay was immunoSEQ multiplex PCR, and TCRdb's table has in-frame clones only and misses some. The profile shows tens of thousands of clones, about 67% of them singletons. Study observations and caveats: Missing from the study were early post-infection timepoints, and its convalescent patients were few. Clones induced by infection and by vaccine showed marked clonal contraction late after vaccination.

The clonotype was recovered from a human donor who received a COVID-19 vaccine. The sequencing used CD4+ T cells from PBMCs cultured without peptide, collected after COVID-19 vaccination.

The CDR3, as DNA: TGTGCCAGCAGCCCGGGGCCCTATAATTCACCCCTCCACTTT. Amino acid sequence: CASSPGPYNSPLHF. The chain couples TRBV27 to TRBJ1-6; the D gene is possibly TRBD1 (5 bases). Germline CDR1 and CDR2: MNHEY and SMNVEV (reference sequence). V was pared by 6 bases and J by 2 bases, with 8 bases between. The CDR3 is 14 residues long.